The clone carrying this T cell receptor beta chain was counted at least ten times. The antigen remains undetermined. The source of the sample is a study of early T cells in non-severe SARS-CoV-2 infection. Findings of the study overall: Matches to VDJdb favored anti-spike CD8 responses and missed private and CD4 specificities.

TCRdb used MiXCR to reprocess the 5' RACE reads, holding one entry per CDR3 protein. The sample has about 27,000 distinct CDR3 sequences; about 4% are singletons. The sequenced material came from whole blood. This TCR was sampled from an adult who was a healthcare worker with PCR-confirmed SARS-CoV-2 infection or an uninfected control (not recorded which).

For the CDR3, the DNA is TGTGCCAGCATCCACCGCCAGACTAGCGGCAATGAGCAGTTCTTC. This encodes CASIHRQTSGNEQFF. V and J are TRBV6-2 or TRBV6-3 and TRBJ2-1, with TRBD2 matching 9 bases. V shed 7 bases and J 6 bases; nucleotides not matched to a gene: 10. The CDR3 length is 15 residues. Germline CDR1 is MNHEY and CDR2 is SVGEGT.